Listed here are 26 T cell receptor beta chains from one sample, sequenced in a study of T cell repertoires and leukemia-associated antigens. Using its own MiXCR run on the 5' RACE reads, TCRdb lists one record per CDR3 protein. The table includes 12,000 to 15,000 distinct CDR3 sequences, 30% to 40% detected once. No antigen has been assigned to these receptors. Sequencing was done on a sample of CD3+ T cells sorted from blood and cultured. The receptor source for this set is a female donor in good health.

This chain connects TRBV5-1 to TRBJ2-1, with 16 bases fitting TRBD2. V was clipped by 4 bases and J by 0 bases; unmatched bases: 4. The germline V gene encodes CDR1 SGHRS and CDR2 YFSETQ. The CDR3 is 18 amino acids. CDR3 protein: CASSKGLAGGSSYNEQFF. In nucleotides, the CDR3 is TGCGCCAGCAGCAAGGGACTAGCGGGAGGGAGCTCCTACAATGAGCAGTTCTTC.

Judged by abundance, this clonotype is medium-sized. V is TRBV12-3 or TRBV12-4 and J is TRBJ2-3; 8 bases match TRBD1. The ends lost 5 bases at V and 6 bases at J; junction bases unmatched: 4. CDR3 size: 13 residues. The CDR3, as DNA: TGTGCCAGCAGTCGACAGGGGTCTGATACGCAGTATTTT. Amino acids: CASSRQGSDTQYF.

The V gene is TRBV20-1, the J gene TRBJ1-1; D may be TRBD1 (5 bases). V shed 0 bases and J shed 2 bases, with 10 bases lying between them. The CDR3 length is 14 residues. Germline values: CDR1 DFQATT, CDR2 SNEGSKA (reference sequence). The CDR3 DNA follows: TGCAGTGCTAGAGATGTGAGGGGAAACACTGAAGCTTTCTTT. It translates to CSARDVRGNTEAFF.

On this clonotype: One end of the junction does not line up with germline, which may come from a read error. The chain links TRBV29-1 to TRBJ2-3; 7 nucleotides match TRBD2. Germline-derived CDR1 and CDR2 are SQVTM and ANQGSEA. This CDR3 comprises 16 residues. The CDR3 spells CSVEVTWGGRTDTRYF. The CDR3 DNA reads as TGCAGCGTTGAAGTTACGTGGGGCGGGAGAACAGATACGCGGTATTTT.

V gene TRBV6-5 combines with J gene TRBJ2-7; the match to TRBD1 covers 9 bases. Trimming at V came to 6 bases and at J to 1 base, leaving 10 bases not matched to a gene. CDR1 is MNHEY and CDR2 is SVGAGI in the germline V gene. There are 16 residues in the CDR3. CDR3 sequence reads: CASRPDRGRGSYEQYF. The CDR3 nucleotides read TGTGCCAGCAGACCGGACAGGGGTCGCGGATCCTACGAGCAGTACTTC.

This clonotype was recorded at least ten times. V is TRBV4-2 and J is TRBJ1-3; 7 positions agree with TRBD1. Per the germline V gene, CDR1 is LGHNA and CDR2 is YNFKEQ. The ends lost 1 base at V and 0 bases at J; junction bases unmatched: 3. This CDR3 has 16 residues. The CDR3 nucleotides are TGTGCCAGCAGCCAAGGGGACAGTAGCTCTGGAAACACCATATATTTT. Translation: CASSQGDSSSGNTIYF.

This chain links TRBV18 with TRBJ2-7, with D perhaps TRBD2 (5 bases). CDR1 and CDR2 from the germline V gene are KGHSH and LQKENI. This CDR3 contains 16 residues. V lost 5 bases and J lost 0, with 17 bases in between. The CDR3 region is CASSTDWQGRSYEQYF. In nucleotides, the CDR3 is TGTGCCAGCTCAACGGACTGGCAAGGACGCTCCTACGAGCAGTACTTC.

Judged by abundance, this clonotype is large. CDR3 bases: TGTGCCAGCAGCTTAGCGGGAGTCGCCAATGAGCAGTTCTTC. It yields the protein CASSLAGVANEQFF. This chain links TRBV7-6 with TRBJ2-1, with D tentatively TRBD2 (5 bases). V lost 0 bases and J 6 bases, leaving 9 bases between the germline ends. This CDR3 comprises 14 residues. Germline CDR1 SGHVS, CDR2 FNYEAQ.

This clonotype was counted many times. Here the CDR3 reads CSASNTGSGSQAETQYF. DNA for the CDR3: TGCAGTGCTAGCAATACAGGTAGCGGGAGTCAGGCGGAGACCCAGTACTTC. This chain uses TRBV20-1 with TRBJ2-5; 9 bases match TRBD2. The germline V gene encodes CDR1 DFQATT and CDR2 SNEGSKA (reference sequence). Unmatched junction bases numbered 16, after V lost 3 bases and J lost 5 bases. The length of the CDR3 is 17 residues.

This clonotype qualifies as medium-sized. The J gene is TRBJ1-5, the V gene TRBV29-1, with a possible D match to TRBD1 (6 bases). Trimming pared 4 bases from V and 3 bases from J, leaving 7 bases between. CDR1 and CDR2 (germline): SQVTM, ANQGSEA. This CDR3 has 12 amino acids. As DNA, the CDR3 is TGCAGCGTTGCAGGGGCCAATCAGCCCCAGCATTTT. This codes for CSVAGANQPQHF. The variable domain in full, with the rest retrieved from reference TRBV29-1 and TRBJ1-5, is SAVISQKPSRDICQRGTSLTIQCQVDSQVTMMFWYRQQPGQSLTLIATANQGSEATYESGFVIDKFPISRPNLTFSTLTVSNMSPEDSSIYLCSVAGANQPQHFGDGTRLSIL.

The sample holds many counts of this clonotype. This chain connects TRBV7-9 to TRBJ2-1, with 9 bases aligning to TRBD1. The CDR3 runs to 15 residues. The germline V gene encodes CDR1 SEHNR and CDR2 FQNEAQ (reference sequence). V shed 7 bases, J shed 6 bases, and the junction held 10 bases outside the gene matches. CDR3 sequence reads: CASKSRQGGSNEQFF. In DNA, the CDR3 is TGTGCCAGCAAATCGCGACAGGGGGGATCCAATGAGCAGTTCTTC.

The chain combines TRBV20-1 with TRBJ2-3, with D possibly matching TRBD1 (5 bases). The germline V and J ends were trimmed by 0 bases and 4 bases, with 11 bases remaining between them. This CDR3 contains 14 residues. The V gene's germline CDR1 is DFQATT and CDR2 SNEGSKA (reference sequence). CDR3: CSARDGKGPDTQYF. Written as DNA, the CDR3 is TGCAGTGCTAGAGATGGGAAGGGGCCAGATACGCAGTATTTT.

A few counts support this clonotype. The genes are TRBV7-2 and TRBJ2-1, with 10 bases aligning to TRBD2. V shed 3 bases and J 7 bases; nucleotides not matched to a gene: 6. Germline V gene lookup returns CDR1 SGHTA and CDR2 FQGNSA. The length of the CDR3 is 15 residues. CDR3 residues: CASSLSGRAGNEQFF. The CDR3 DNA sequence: TGTGCCAGCAGCTTGAGCGGGAGGGCCGGGAATGAGCAGTTCTTC.

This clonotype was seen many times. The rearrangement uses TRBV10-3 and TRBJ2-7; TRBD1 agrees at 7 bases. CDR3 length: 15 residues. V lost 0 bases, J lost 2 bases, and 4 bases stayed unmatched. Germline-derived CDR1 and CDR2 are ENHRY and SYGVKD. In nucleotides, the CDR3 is TGTGCCATCAGTGAGTCAGGGGACAGACCCTACGAGCAGTACTTC. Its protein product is CAISESGDRPYEQYF.

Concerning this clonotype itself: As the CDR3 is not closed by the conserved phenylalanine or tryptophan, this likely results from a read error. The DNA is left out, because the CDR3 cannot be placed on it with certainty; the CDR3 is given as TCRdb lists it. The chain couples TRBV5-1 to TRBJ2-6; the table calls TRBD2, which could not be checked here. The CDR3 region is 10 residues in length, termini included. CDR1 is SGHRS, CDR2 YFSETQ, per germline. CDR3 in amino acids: CASSHGLAGD.

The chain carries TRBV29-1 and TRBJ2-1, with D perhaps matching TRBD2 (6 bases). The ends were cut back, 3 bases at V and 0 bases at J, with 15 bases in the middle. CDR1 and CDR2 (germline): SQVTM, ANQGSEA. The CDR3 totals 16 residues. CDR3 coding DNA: TGCAGCGTTGAGATTACTACTAGCCTCTCCTACAATGAGCAGTTCTTC. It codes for CSVEITTSLSYNEQFF.

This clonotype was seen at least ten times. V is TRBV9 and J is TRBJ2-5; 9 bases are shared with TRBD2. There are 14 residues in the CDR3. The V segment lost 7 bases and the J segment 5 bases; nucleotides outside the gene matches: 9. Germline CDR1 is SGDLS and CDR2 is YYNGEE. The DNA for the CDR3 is TGTGCCAGCGGATCACTGGCGGGGGGGGAGACCCAGTACTTC. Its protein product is CASGSLAGGETQYF.

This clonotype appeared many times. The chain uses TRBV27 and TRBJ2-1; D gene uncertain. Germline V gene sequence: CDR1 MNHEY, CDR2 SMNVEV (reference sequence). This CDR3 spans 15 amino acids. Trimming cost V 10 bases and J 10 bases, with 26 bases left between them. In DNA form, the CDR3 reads TGTGCCACCCAAATATTATACCGGGCCCCGCGGGAGCAGTTCTTC. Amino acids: CATQILYRAPREQFF.

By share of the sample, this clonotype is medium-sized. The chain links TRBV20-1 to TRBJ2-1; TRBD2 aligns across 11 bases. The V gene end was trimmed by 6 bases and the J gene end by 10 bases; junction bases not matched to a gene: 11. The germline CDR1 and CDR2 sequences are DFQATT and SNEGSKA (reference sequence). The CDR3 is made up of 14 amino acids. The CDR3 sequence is CSAMGLAENMEQFF. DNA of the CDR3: TGCAGTGCCATGGGACTAGCGGAAAATATGGAGCAGTTCTTC.

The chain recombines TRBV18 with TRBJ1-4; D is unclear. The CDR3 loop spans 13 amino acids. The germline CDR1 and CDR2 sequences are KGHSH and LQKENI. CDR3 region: CTNSILLNEKLFF. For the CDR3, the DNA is TGTACCAACTCAATTCTCCTTAATGAAAAACTGTTTTTT. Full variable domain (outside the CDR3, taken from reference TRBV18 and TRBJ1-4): NAGVMQNPRHLVRRRGQEARLRCSPMKGHSHVYWYRQLPEEGLKFMVYLQKENIIDESGMPKERFSAEFPKEGPSILRIQQVVRGDSAAYFCTNSILLNEKLFFGSGTQLSVL.

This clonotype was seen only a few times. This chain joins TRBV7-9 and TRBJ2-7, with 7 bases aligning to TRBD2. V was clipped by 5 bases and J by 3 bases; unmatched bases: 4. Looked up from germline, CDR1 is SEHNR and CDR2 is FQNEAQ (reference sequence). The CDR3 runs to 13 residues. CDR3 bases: TGTGCCAGCAGCCCGGGACTATACTACGAGCAGTACTTC. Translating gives CASSPGLYYEQYF.

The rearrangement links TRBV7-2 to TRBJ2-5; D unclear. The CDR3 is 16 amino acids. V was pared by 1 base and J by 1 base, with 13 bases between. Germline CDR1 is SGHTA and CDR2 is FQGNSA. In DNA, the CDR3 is TGTGCCAGCAGCTTAGGCCCTAGTGGTTCCCAAGAGACCCAGTACTTC. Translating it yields CASSLGPSGSQETQYF. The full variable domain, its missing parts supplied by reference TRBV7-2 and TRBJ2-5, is GAGVSQSPSNKVTEKGKDVELRCDPISGHTALYWYRQSLGQGLEFLIYFQGNSAPDKSGLPSDRFSAERTGGSVSTLTIQRTQQEDSAVYLCASSLGPSGSQETQYFGPGTRLLVL.

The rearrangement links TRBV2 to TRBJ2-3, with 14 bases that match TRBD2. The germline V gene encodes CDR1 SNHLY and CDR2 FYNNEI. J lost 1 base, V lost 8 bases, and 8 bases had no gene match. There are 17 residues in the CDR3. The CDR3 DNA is TGTGCCAGCGAGGCCGGGACTAGCGGGAGTGGCACAGATACGCAGTATTTT. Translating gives CASEAGTSGSGTDTQYF.

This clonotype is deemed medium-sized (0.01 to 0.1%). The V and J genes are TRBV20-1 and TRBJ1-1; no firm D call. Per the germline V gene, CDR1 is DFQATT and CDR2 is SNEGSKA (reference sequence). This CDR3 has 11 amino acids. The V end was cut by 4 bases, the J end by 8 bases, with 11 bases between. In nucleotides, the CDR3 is TGCAGTGCTACGGACGGAGCGGAAGCTTTCTTT. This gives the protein CSATDGAEAFF.

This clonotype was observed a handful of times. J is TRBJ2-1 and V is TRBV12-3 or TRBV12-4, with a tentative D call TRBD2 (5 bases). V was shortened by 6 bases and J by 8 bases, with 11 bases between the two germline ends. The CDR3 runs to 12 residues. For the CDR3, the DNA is TGTGCCAGCAGCCCGAGTAGCGATGAGCAGTTCTTC. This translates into CASSPSSDEQFF.

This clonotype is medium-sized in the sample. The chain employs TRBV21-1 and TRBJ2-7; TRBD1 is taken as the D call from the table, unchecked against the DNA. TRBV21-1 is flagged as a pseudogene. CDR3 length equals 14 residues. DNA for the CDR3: TGTGCCAGCACCAAGACGACAGGGACCTACGAGCAGTACTTC. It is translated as CASTKTTGTYEQYF.